A selection of T cell receptor beta chains follows, all from one sample in a study of blood T cells in healthy people across ages. TCRdb fed the 5' RACE reads into MiXCR, producing one record per CDR3 protein. The data contain over 600,000 distinct CDR3 sequences, 35% to 50% of them singletons. The sequenced sample was blood. These receptors all come from a man at least 80 years old in good health. Each CDR3 is given with its conserved first and last residue. A D gene is named only where the DNA matches it firmly. Expanded clones are given a class, and other clones once, few, many or no size at all.

j_gene: TRBJ2-1; d_gene: .; abundance: .; v_gene: TRBV7-2; CDR3aa: CASSLDRENYNEQFF; CDR3nt: TGTGCCAGCAGCTTGGACAGAGAAAACTACAATGAGCAGTTCTTC
j_gene: TRBJ1-2; d_gene: .; abundance: few; v_gene: TRBV20-1; CDR3aa: CSARVTVEVGYTF; CDR3nt: TGCAGTGCTAGAGTGACAGTAGAAGTTGGCTACACCTTC
j_gene: TRBJ1-5; d_gene: .; abundance: many; v_gene: TRBV6-1; CDR3aa: CASSANSNQPQHF; CDR3nt: TGTGCCAGCAGTGCGAATAGCAATCAGCCCCAGCATTTT
j_gene: TRBJ2-7; d_gene: TRBD2; abundance: .; v_gene: TRBV7-2; CDR3aa: CASSTGGGSYNEQYF; CDR3nt: TGTGCCAGCAGCACGGGGGGTGGCTCCTACAATGAGCAGTACTTC
j_gene: TRBJ1-2; d_gene: .; abundance: .; v_gene: TRBV7-8; CDR3aa: CASSLVEVQGVGYTF; CDR3nt: TGTGCCAGCAGCTTAGTGGAGGTTCAGGGAGTAGGCTACACCTTC
j_gene: TRBJ2-4; d_gene: .; abundance: .; v_gene: TRBV7-2; CDR3aa: CASSSRTSGAKNIQYF; CDR3nt: TGTGCCAGCAGCTCACGGACATCCGGAGCCAAAAACATTCAGTACTTC
j_gene: TRBJ2-3; d_gene: TRBD2; abundance: many; v_gene: TRBV20-1; CDR3aa: CSAAGLAGGSTDTQYF; CDR3nt: TGCAGCGCTGCGGGACTAGCGGGGGGGAGCACAGATACGCAGTATTTT
j_gene: TRBJ2-6; d_gene: .; abundance: few; v_gene: TRBV7-2; CDR3aa: CASSLDMNSGANVLTF; CDR3nt: TGTGCCAGCAGCTTGGACATGAACTCTGGGGCCAACGTCCTGACTTTC
j_gene: TRBJ2-1; d_gene: TRBD1; abundance: .; v_gene: TRBV6-5; CDR3aa: CASRSSGTGSYNEQFF; CDR3nt: TGTGCCAGCAGGTCGTCCGGGACAGGGTCCTACAATGAGCAGTTCTTC
j_gene: TRBJ2-7; d_gene: .; abundance: .; v_gene: TRBV11-2; CDR3aa: CASNFSSVYNEQYF; CDR3nt: TGTGCCAGCAACTTCAGTTCTGTCTACAATGAGCAGTACTTC
j_gene: TRBJ1-1; d_gene: .; abundance: .; v_gene: TRBV9; CDR3aa: CASGSLGTEAFF; CDR3nt: TGTGCCAGCGGCTCCCTGGGCACTGAAGCTTTCTTT
j_gene: TRBJ2-7; d_gene: TRBD1; abundance: .; v_gene: TRBV7-2; CDR3aa: CASSLKGALYEQYF; CDR3nt: TGTGCCAGCAGCTTAAAGGGGGCACTCTACGAGCAGTACTTC
j_gene: TRBJ2-5; d_gene: TRBD1; abundance: .; v_gene: TRBV12-3/TRBV12-4; CDR3aa: CASSSEFRGTGRDEQYF; CDR3nt: TGTGCCAGCAGTTCTGAATTCAGAGGGACAGGACGAGATGAGCAGTACTTC
j_gene: TRBJ2-2; d_gene: .; abundance: .; v_gene: TRBV5-1; CDR3aa: CASNPSGTLNTGELFF; CDR3nt: TGCGCCAGCAACCCATCCGGGACACTGAACACCGGGGAGCTGTTTTTT
j_gene: TRBJ2-3; d_gene: TRBD2; abundance: .; v_gene: TRBV10-3; CDR3aa: CAISESVSGLATDTQYF; CDR3nt: TGTGCCATCAGTGAGTCGGTTTCGGGACTAGCAACAGATACGCAGTATTTT
j_gene: TRBJ2-2; d_gene: .; abundance: once; v_gene: TRBV11-3; CDR3aa: CASSRDNLNTGELFF; CDR3nt: TGTGCCAGCAGCCGCGACAACCTAAACACCGGGGAGCTGTTTTTT
j_gene: TRBJ2-1; d_gene: .; abundance: .; v_gene: TRBV21-1; CDR3aa: CASSRGLAGGLEFF; CDR3nt: TGTGCCAGCAGCAGGGGACTAGCGGGGGGGCTTGAGTTCTTC
j_gene: TRBJ2-4; d_gene: TRBD1; abundance: once; v_gene: TRBV5-5; CDR3aa: CASSSLGGMDTKNIQYF; CDR3nt: TGTGCCAGCAGCTCCTTAGGGGGCATGGACACCAAAAACATTCAGTACTTC
j_gene: TRBJ2-5; d_gene: .; abundance: many; v_gene: TRBV7-2; CDR3aa: CASSLGPPPETQYF; CDR3nt: TGTGCCAGCAGCTTAGGGCCTCCCCCCGAGACCCAGTACTTC
j_gene: TRBJ1-2; d_gene: .; abundance: .; v_gene: TRBV3-1; CDR3aa: CASSQSPYGYTF; CDR3nt: TGTGCCAGCAGCCAATCTCCCTATGGCTACACCTTC
j_gene: TRBJ2-5; d_gene: TRBD1; abundance: few; v_gene: TRBV13; CDR3aa: CASSSRTGIETQYF; CDR3nt: TGTGCCAGCAGCTCCCGGACAGGGATTGAGACCCAGTACTTC
j_gene: TRBJ2-1; d_gene: TRBD2; abundance: .; v_gene: TRBV20-1; CDR3aa: CGARDPLLAGENEQFF; CDR3nt: TGCGGTGCTAGAGACCCACTACTAGCGGGAGAGAATGAGCAGTTCTTC
j_gene: TRBJ1-1; d_gene: TRBD1; abundance: .; v_gene: TRBV28; CDR3aa: CASISTGPLMNTEAFF; CDR3nt: TGTGCCAGCATTTCGACAGGGCCCCTTATGAACACTGAAGCTTTCTTT
j_gene: TRBJ2-7; d_gene: .; abundance: .; v_gene: TRBV20-1; CDR3aa: CSAGGRGVYEQYF; CDR3nt: TGCAGTGCAGGGGGACGGGGTGTTTACGAGCAGTACTTC
j_gene: TRBJ2-3; d_gene: .; abundance: once; v_gene: TRBV5-6; CDR3aa: CASSSRPTGLMDHIDTQYF; CDR3nt: TGTGCCAGCAGCTCCCGCCCGACGGGCCTGATGGACCATATCGATACGCAGTATTTT
j_gene: TRBJ2-7; d_gene: .; abundance: few; v_gene: TRBV20-1; CDR3aa: CSASRSGGPNEQYF; CDR3nt: TGCAGTGCTAGTAGGTCCGGAGGGCCTAACGAGCAGTACTTC
j_gene: TRBJ1-1; d_gene: .; abundance: .; v_gene: TRBV12-3/TRBV12-4; CDR3aa: CASSLDPWGRRDTEAFF; CDR3nt: TGTGCCAGCAGTTTAGATCCGTGGGGGAGGAGAGACACTGAAGCTTTCTTT
j_gene: TRBJ2-5; d_gene: .; abundance: .; v_gene: TRBV14; CDR3aa: CASSQASSVANQETQYF; CDR3nt: TGTGCCAGCAGCCAAGCTAGTAGCGTGGCCAACCAAGAGACCCAGTACTTC
j_gene: TRBJ1-1; d_gene: .; abundance: .; v_gene: TRBV18; CDR3aa: CASSPRGDGTEAFF; CDR3nt: TGTGCCAGCTCACCACGGGGGGACGGCACTGAAGCTTTCTTT
j_gene: TRBJ2-7; d_gene: .; abundance: .; v_gene: TRBV6-1; CDR3aa: CASSWGSYEQYF; CDR3nt: TGTGCCAGCAGTTGGGGGTCCTACGAGCAGTACTTC
j_gene: TRBJ2-7; d_gene: TRBD2; abundance: .; v_gene: TRBV12-3/TRBV12-4; CDR3aa: CASSPTTGGTRNEQYF; CDR3nt: TGTGCCAGCAGCCCGACTACGGGAGGGACAAGAAACGAGCAGTACTTC
j_gene: TRBJ2-7; d_gene: TRBD2; abundance: many; v_gene: TRBV7-2; CDR3aa: CASSSGGSGSPYEQYF; CDR3nt: TGTGCCAGCAGCTCGGGGGGGTCAGGGTCTCCCTACGAGCAGTACTTC
j_gene: TRBJ1-1; d_gene: TRBD1; abundance: once; v_gene: TRBV10-3; CDR3aa: CAIKGQAKAFF; CDR3nt: TGTGCCATCAAGGGACAGGCAAAAGCTTTCTTT
j_gene: TRBJ2-1; d_gene: TRBD1; abundance: few; v_gene: TRBV5-1; CDR3aa: CASSSEGTGDGREQFF; CDR3nt: TGCGCCAGCAGCTCAGAGGGGACAGGGGATGGAAGAGAGCAGTTCTTC
j_gene: TRBJ1-1; d_gene: .; abundance: .; v_gene: TRBV7-2; CDR3aa: CASSSRGMKTNTEAFF; CDR3nt: TGTGCCAGCAGCTCTCGAGGGATGAAAACGAACACTGAAGCTTTCTTT
j_gene: TRBJ1-2; d_gene: .; abundance: .; v_gene: TRBV20-1; CDR3aa: CSAFPFSENYGYTF; CDR3nt: TGCAGTGCTTTTCCCTTTTCGGAAAACTATGGCTACACCTTC
j_gene: TRBJ2-7; d_gene: .; abundance: many; v_gene: TRBV28; CDR3aa: CASRGAGDSYEQYF; CDR3nt: TGTGCCAGCAGGGGGGCGGGAGACTCCTACGAGCAGTACTTC
j_gene: TRBJ2-1; d_gene: .; abundance: .; v_gene: TRBV18; CDR3aa: CASSPSGSNNEQFF; CDR3nt: TGTGCCAGCTCACCGTCAGGGAGCAACAATGAGCAGTTCTTC
j_gene: TRBJ2-1; d_gene: TRBD2; abundance: once; v_gene: TRBV29-1; CDR3aa: CGVEASLGGETYNEQFF; CDR3nt: TGCGGCGTTGAAGCGAGCCTCGGGGGGGAAACCTACAATGAGCAGTTCTTC
j_gene: TRBJ1-4; d_gene: .; abundance: .; v_gene: TRBV27; CDR3aa: CASSPSRDKYVYEKLFF; CDR3nt: TGTGCCAGCAGTCCGTCCCGGGACAAGTACGTCTATGAAAAACTGTTTTTT
j_gene: TRBJ2-5; d_gene: .; abundance: many; v_gene: TRBV19; CDR3aa: CASRKRSLAGIQETQYF; CDR3nt: TGTGCCAGTAGGAAGCGGTCATTGGCGGGGATCCAAGAGACCCAGTACTTC
j_gene: TRBJ2-1; d_gene: TRBD2; abundance: once; v_gene: TRBV7-7; CDR3aa: CASSEQPGLATNNEQFF; CDR3nt: TGTGCCAGCAGCGAGCAACCGGGACTAGCGACAAACAATGAGCAGTTCTTC
j_gene: TRBJ1-2; d_gene: .; abundance: .; v_gene: TRBV7-2; CDR3aa: CASSSYDLLYGYTF; CDR3nt: TGTGCCAGCAGTTCCTACGACCTTCTCTATGGCTACACCTTC
j_gene: TRBJ1-4; d_gene: .; abundance: few; v_gene: TRBV12-3/TRBV12-4; CDR3aa: CASSLGGAVGEKLFF; CDR3nt: TGTGCCAGCAGTTTAGGGGGTGCCGTCGGTGAAAAACTGTTTTTT
j_gene: TRBJ1-2; d_gene: TRBD1; abundance: .; v_gene: TRBV30; CDR3aa: CAWSRDRGSVGYTF; CDR3nt: TGTGCCTGGAGTCGGGACAGGGGATCGGTAGGCTACACCTTC
j_gene: TRBJ2-5; d_gene: .; abundance: .; v_gene: TRBV7-2; CDR3aa: CASSLDFAGQTQYF; CDR3nt: TGTGCCAGCAGCTTAGATTTCGCAGGGCAGACCCAGTACTTC
j_gene: TRBJ2-1; d_gene: TRBD2; abundance: .; v_gene: TRBV20-1; CDR3aa: CSAKDRRTSGRAGNEQFF; CDR3nt: TGCAGTGCTAAGGACAGGAGGACTAGCGGGAGGGCGGGCAATGAGCAGTTCTTC
j_gene: TRBJ2-1; d_gene: TRBD2; abundance: few; v_gene: TRBV2; CDR3aa: CASSVQLANYEQFF; CDR3nt: TGTGCCAGCAGTGTACAACTAGCGAACTATGAGCAGTTCTTC
j_gene: TRBJ2-7; d_gene: .; abundance: .; v_gene: TRBV11-1; CDR3aa: CASSLFVRARSQGEQYF; CDR3nt: TGTGCCAGCAGCTTATTTGTTCGGGCGCGGTCCCAAGGGGAGCAGTACTTC
j_gene: TRBJ2-7; d_gene: .; abundance: .; v_gene: TRBV18; CDR3aa: CASSPSDGQSSYEQYF; CDR3nt: TGTGCCAGCTCACCATCGGACGGCCAAAGCTCCTACGAGCAGTACTTC
j_gene: TRBJ2-5; d_gene: TRBD1; abundance: few; v_gene: TRBV20-1; CDR3aa: CSALTGGQETQYF; CDR3nt: TGCAGTGCTCTTACAGGGGGCCAGGAGACCCAGTACTTC
j_gene: TRBJ1-5; d_gene: .; abundance: .; v_gene: TRBV6-5; CDR3aa: CANREGPNQPQHF; CDR3nt: TGTGCCAACAGAGAGGGGCCCAATCAGCCCCAGCATTTT
j_gene: TRBJ2-3; d_gene: .; abundance: .; v_gene: TRBV20-1; CDR3aa: CSAMSEGGTDTQYF; CDR3nt: TGCAGTGCTATGAGCGAGGGGGGAACAGATACGCAGTATTTT
j_gene: TRBJ1-4; d_gene: .; abundance: many; v_gene: TRBV2; CDR3aa: CASSEAGGTNEKLFF; CDR3nt: TGTGCCAGCAGTGAAGCAGGGGGGACTAATGAAAAACTGTTTTTT
j_gene: TRBJ2-5; d_gene: TRBD2; abundance: .; v_gene: TRBV19; CDR3aa: CASSMETSGRTKYF; CDR3nt: TGTGCCAGTAGTATGGAGACTAGCGGGAGGACCAAGTACTTC
j_gene: TRBJ2-4; d_gene: .; abundance: few; v_gene: TRBV4-3; CDR3aa: CASSQDWRGLAKNIQYF; CDR3nt: TGCGCCAGCAGCCAAGATTGGCGGGGGCTAGCCAAAAACATTCAGTACTTC
j_gene: TRBJ2-2; d_gene: .; abundance: .; v_gene: TRBV7-3; CDR3aa: CASSSRPLGGPGELFF; CDR3nt: TGTGCCAGCAGCTCACGACCCCTCGGAGGCCCGGGGGAGCTGTTTTTT
j_gene: TRBJ1-6; d_gene: .; abundance: .; v_gene: TRBV10-3; CDR3aa: CAISETGWNSPLHF; CDR3nt: TGTGCCATCAGTGAGACAGGGTGGAATTCACCCCTCCACTTT